A selection of T cell receptor beta chains follows, all from one sample in a study of Ad26.COV2.S vaccination and SARS-CoV-2 variants. The table came from immunoSEQ multiplex PCR; TCRdb's copy has only in-frame clones and leaves some out. The repertoire has around 300,000 clones, 65% to 90% of them found once; the top ten carry about 10%. The sequences come from peripheral blood, collected in a trial of Ad26.COV2.S vaccine versus placebo. The source of these receptors is a person between 18 and 59 years old who received the Ad26.COV2.S COVID-19 vaccine or a placebo. CDR3s include the opening cysteine and the closing phenylalanine or tryptophan. D genes are given only for firm matches. The size field is filled for only some rows; it gives once, few, many or a size class.

size: -; J: TRBJ2-7; V: TRBV28; length: 13; D: TRBD2; DNA: TGTGCCAGCAATCCCGGGACTAGCAACGAGCAGTACTTC; CDR3: CASNPGTSNEQYF
size: -; J: TRBJ2-7; V: TRBV28; length: 15; D: -; DNA: TGTGCCAGCAGACCCAGCGGGACAGGACACTACGAGCAGTACTTC; CDR3: CASRPSGTGHYEQYF
size: once; J: TRBJ2-2; V: TRBV3-1/TRBV3-2; length: 17; D: TRBD2; DNA: TGTGCCAGCAGCCAAGATATGGCGGGGGACGGCACCGGGGAGCTGTTTTTT; CDR3: CASSQDMAGDGTGELFF
size: -; J: TRBJ2-7; V: TRBV20-1; length: 11; D: TRBD2; DNA: TGCAGTGCGCGGGAGAACTACGAGCAGTACTTC; CDR3: CSARENYEQYF
size: -; J: TRBJ2-3; V: TRBV6-2/TRBV6-3; length: 16; D: TRBD2; DNA: TGTGCCAGCAGTAAGCTAGCGGATTATAGCACAGATACGCAGTATTTT; CDR3: CASSKLADYSTDTQYF
size: once; J: TRBJ2-3; V: TRBV7-8; length: 16; D: -; DNA: TGTGCCAGCAGCTTAGTGCTCCTTCTAAGCACAGATACGCAGTATTTT; CDR3: CASSLVLLLSTDTQYF
size: once; J: TRBJ2-3; V: TRBV24-1; length: 15; D: TRBD1; DNA: TGTGCCACCAGTGACACCGGGACAGACACAGATACGCAGTATTTT; CDR3: CATSDTGTDTDTQYF
size: -; J: TRBJ1-4; V: TRBV28; length: 15; D: TRBD1; DNA: TGTGCCAGCAGTTCTCAACAGGGGATACAGGAAAAACTGTTTTTT; CDR3: CASSSQQGIQEKLFF
size: -; J: TRBJ2-7; V: TRBV6-5; length: 13; D: TRBD2; DNA: TGTGCCAGCAGCACGCGGGGGGCCTACGAGCAGTACTTC; CDR3: CASSTRGAYEQYF
size: -; J: TRBJ2-5; V: TRBV3-1/TRBV3-2; length: 13; D: TRBD2; DNA: TGTGCCAGCAGGGGACTAGCGGGGGAGACCCAGTACTTC; CDR3: CASRGLAGETQYF
size: -; J: TRBJ1-2; V: TRBV7-2; length: 16; D: TRBD1; DNA: TGTGCCAGCAGCAGGGACAGGGCTGGGGCTAACTATGGCTACACCTTC; CDR3: CASSRDRAGANYGYTF
size: -; J: TRBJ2-7; V: TRBV19; length: 14; D: TRBD1; DNA: TGTGCCAGTAGTACGACAGGGGGAAAGGGCGAGCAGTACTTC; CDR3: CASSTTGGKGEQYF
size: -; J: TRBJ2-3; V: TRBV28; length: 16; D: TRBD2; DNA: TGTGCCAGCAGTTTATTTGGGAGCGGGGGGAGGGATACGCAGTATTTT; CDR3: CASSLFGSGGRDTQYF
size: once; J: TRBJ2-2; V: TRBV19; length: 13; D: -; DNA: TGTGCCAGTAGTTCTCCGGGAACCGGGGAGCTGTTTTTT; CDR3: CASSSPGTGELFF
size: -; J: TRBJ2-7; V: TRBV5-5; length: 15; D: -; DNA: TGTGCCAGCAGCACTGAGGGGGGCGAGTTCCACGAGCAGTACTTC; CDR3: CASSTEGGEFHEQYF
size: -; J: TRBJ2-5; V: TRBV7-6; length: 17; D: -; DNA: TGTGCCAGCAGCTTCATATCGGCAGGCCTGGGCTTGGAGACCCAGTACTTC; CDR3: CASSFISAGLGLETQYF
size: -; J: TRBJ2-3; V: TRBV10-3; length: 15; D: TRBD2; DNA: TGTGCCATCAGTGAACGGGAGGGCCACGCAGATACGCAGTATTTT; CDR3: CAISEREGHADTQYF
size: -; J: TRBJ1-3; V: TRBV14; length: 14; D: -; DNA: TGTGCCAGCAGCCAAGGGACGCTTGGAAACACCATATATTTT; CDR3: CASSQGTLGNTIYF
size: once; J: TRBJ1-4; V: TRBV12-3/TRBV12-4; length: 13; D: TRBD1; DNA: TGTGCCAGCAGGGACAGGGAGGCTGAAAAACTGTTTTTT; CDR3: CASRDREAEKLFF
size: -; J: TRBJ1-5; V: TRBV7-8; length: 17; D: -; DNA: TGTGCCAGCAGCTTAGCGGGGGGAGCGGTTAGCAATCAGCCCCAGCATTTT; CDR3: CASSLAGGAVSNQPQHF
size: few; J: TRBJ2-7; V: TRBV29-1; length: 14; D: TRBD2; DNA: TGCAGCGCTGAGGGAGCGGGGGACTCCTACGAGCAGTACTTC; CDR3: CSAEGAGDSYEQYF
size: -; J: TRBJ2-7; V: TRBV7-2; length: 16; D: -; DNA: TGTGCCAGCAGCTTAGCGGAAGGCCGTTTGAGGGACGAGCAGTACTTC; CDR3: CASSLAEGRLRDEQYF
size: -; J: TRBJ2-7; V: TRBV19; length: 14; D: -; DNA: TGTGCCAGTAGTATGTCCGGCGGGGCGAAGGAGCAGTACTTC; CDR3: CASSMSGGAKEQYF
size: medium-sized; J: TRBJ1-2; V: TRBV7-2; length: 14; D: -; DNA: TGTGCCAGCGTAAATCCGGACGGGAGATTAGGCTACACCTTC; CDR3: CASVNPDGRLGYTF
size: -; J: TRBJ1-3; V: TRBV15; length: 13; D: -; DNA: TGTGCCACCAGCAGAGATTACGGAAACACCATATATTTT; CDR3: CATSRDYGNTIYF
size: -; J: TRBJ2-2; V: TRBV5-1; length: 17; D: TRBD1; DNA: TGCGCCAGCAGCTTGGCCTCACAGGGGCGCAGCACCGGGGAGCTGTTTTTT; CDR3: CASSLASQGRSTGELFF
size: -; J: TRBJ2-3; V: TRBV7-9; length: 14; D: -; DNA: TGTGCCAGCAGCTTTCCCGACAGCACAGATACGCAGTATTTT; CDR3: CASSFPDSTDTQYF
size: -; J: TRBJ1-1; V: TRBV18; length: 12; D: -; DNA: TGTGCCAGCTCAGAAGGACGAGGGTTTGCTTTCTTT; CDR3: CASSEGRGFAFF
size: once; J: TRBJ1-5; V: TRBV27; length: 15; D: -; DNA: TGTGCCAGCAGTTTATCGGGACGGTCGGTAGGGCCCCAGCATTTT; CDR3: CASSLSGRSVGPQHF
size: -; J: TRBJ1-2; V: TRBV4-1; length: 14; D: TRBD1; DNA: TGCGCCAGCAGCCAATACGGGACAGTATATGGCTACACCTTC; CDR3: CASSQYGTVYGYTF
size: -; J: TRBJ1-5; V: TRBV9; length: 14; D: TRBD1; DNA: TGTGCCAGCAGCGGGGGACAGAGAAATCAGCCCCAGCATTTT; CDR3: CASSGGQRNQPQHF
size: -; J: TRBJ2-5; V: TRBV7-3; length: 13; D: -; DNA: TGTGCCAGCAGCCTCCCCCCCTCAGAGACCCAGTACTTC; CDR3: CASSLPPSETQYF
size: once; J: TRBJ1-1; V: TRBV19; length: 16; D: -; DNA: TGTGCCAGTAGTATTCTGCCCGGGGCTGGGAACACTGAAGCTTTCTTT; CDR3: CASSILPGAGNTEAFF
size: -; J: TRBJ1-1; V: TRBV15; length: 14; D: -; DNA: TGTGCCACCAGTTATACAGGTCCGTACACTGAAGCTTTCTTT; CDR3: CATSYTGPYTEAFF
size: -; J: TRBJ2-3; V: TRBV5-1; length: 15; D: -; DNA: TGCGCCAGCAGCTTGGGTGGGGTGAGCACAGATACGCAGTATTTT; CDR3: CASSLGGVSTDTQYF
size: -; J: TRBJ2-3; V: TRBV7-2; length: 15; D: TRBD2; DNA: TGTGCCAGCAGCTTAGCGCCTAGCGGGGGGTCTCTACAGTATTTT; CDR3: CASSLAPSGGSLQYF
size: -; J: TRBJ2-3; V: TRBV10-2; length: 17; D: TRBD2; DNA: TGCGCCAGCAGTGAGCCGGCGGGGGGGCTTAAGACAGATACGCAGTATTTT; CDR3: CASSEPAGGLKTDTQYF
size: -; J: TRBJ1-2; V: TRBV28; length: 17; D: TRBD1; DNA: TGTGCCAGCAGTTTCCCCCCCCGGGACAGGGGGAACTATGGCTACACCTTC; CDR3: CASSFPPRDRGNYGYTF
size: -; J: TRBJ2-7; V: TRBV7-9; length: 11; D: -; DNA: TGTGCCAGCAGCTTAAACCACGAGCAGTACTTC; CDR3: CASSLNHEQYF
size: -; J: TRBJ2-7; V: TRBV4-1; length: 14; D: -; DNA: TGCGCCAGCAGCCCTTTTGACACCTCCTACGAGCAGTACTTC; CDR3: CASSPFDTSYEQYF
size: once; J: TRBJ2-2; V: TRBV3-1/TRBV3-2; length: 13; D: -; DNA: TGTGCCAGCAGCCAAGATTCTACCGGGGAGCTGTTTTTT; CDR3: CASSQDSTGELFF
size: -; J: TRBJ2-3; V: TRBV28; length: 16; D: -; DNA: TGTGCCAGCACCTCCCAAGACAGCAAGGGGAGCGGTACGCAGTATTTT; CDR3: CASTSQDSKGSGTQYF
size: once; J: TRBJ2-7; V: TRBV23-1; length: 18; D: -; DNA: TGCGCCAGCAGTCAATCATTTTGGGCAGGGTCCGTCTCCTACGAGCAGTACTTC; CDR3: CASSQSFWAGSVSYEQYF
size: -; J: TRBJ2-2; V: TRBV7-2; length: 15; D: -; DNA: TGTGCCAGCAACCGAATGGCGGGACGTCACGGGGAGCTGTTTTTT; CDR3: CASNRMAGRHGELFF
size: -; J: TRBJ1-1; V: TRBV18; length: 12; D: -; DNA: TGTGCCAGCTCACCACCGATAGCAGAAGCTTTCTTT; CDR3: CASSPPIAEAFF